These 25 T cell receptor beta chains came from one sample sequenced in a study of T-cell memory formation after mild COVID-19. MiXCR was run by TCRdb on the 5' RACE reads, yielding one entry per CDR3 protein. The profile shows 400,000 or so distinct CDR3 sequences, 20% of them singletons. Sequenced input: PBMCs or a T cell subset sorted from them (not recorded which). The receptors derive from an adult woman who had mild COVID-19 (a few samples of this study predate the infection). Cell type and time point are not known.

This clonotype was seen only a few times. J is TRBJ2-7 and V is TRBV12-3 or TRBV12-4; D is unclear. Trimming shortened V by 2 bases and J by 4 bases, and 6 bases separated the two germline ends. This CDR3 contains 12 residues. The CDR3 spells CASSLWEYEQYF. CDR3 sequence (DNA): TGTGCCAGCAGTTTATGGGAATACGAGCAGTACTTC.

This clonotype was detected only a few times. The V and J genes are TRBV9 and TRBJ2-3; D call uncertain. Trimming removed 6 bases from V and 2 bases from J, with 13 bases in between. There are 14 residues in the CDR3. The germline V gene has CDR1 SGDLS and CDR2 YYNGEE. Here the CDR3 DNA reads TGTGCCAGCACCCCTGAGCCTAACACAGATACGCAGTATTTT. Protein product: CASTPEPNTDTQYF.

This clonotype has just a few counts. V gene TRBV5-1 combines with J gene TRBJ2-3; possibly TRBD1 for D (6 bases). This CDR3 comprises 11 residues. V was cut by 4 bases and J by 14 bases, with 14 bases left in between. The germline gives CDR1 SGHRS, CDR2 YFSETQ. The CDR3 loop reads CASSGGQTLYF. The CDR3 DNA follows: TGCGCCAGCAGCGGTGGACAGACCCTGTATTTT. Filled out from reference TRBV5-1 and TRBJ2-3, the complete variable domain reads KAGVTQTPRYLIKTRGQQVTLSCSPISGHRSVSWYQQTPGQGLQFLFEYFSETQRNKGNFPGRFSGRQFSNSRSEMNVSTLELGDSALYLCASSGGQTLYFGPGTRLTVL.

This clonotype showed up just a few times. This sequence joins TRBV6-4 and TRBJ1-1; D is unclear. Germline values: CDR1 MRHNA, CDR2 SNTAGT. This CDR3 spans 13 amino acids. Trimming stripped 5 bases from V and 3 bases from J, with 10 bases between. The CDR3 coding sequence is TGTGCCAGCAGTACCAATGAGGACACTGAAGCTTTCTTT. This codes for CASSTNEDTEAFF.

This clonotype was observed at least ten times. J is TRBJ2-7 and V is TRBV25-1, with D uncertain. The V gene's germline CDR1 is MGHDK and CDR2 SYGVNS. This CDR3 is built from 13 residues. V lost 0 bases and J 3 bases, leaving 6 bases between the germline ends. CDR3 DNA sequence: TGTGCCAGCAGTGAATATGTCGGCTACGAGCAGTACTTC. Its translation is CASSEYVGYEQYF.

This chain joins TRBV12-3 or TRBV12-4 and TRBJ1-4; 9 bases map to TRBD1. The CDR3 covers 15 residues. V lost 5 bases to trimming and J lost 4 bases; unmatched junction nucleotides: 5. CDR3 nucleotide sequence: TGTGCCAGCAGTACCTGGACAGGGGTTAATGAAAAACTGTTTTTT. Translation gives CASSTWTGVNEKLFF.

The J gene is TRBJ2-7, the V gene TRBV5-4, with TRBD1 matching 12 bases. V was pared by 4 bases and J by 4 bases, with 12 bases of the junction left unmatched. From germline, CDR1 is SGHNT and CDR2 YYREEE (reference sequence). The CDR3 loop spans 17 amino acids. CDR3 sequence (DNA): TGTGCCAGCAGCCGAACCGCCGGGACAGGGGGCCGATACGAGCAGTACTTC. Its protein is CASSRTAGTGGRYEQYF.

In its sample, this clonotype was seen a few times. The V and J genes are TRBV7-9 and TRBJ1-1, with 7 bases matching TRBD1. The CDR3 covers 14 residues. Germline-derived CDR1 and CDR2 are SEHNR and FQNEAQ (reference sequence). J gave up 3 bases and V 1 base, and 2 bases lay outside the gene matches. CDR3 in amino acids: CASSLVQGHTEAFF. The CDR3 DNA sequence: TGTGCCAGCAGCTTAGTACAGGGGCACACTGAAGCTTTCTTT.

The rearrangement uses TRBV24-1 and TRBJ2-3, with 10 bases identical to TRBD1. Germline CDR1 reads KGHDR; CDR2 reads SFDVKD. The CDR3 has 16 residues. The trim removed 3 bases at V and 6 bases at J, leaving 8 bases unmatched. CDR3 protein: CATSDPRTGGTDTQYF. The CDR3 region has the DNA TGTGCCACCAGTGATCCCCGGACAGGGGGGACGGATACGCAGTATTTT.

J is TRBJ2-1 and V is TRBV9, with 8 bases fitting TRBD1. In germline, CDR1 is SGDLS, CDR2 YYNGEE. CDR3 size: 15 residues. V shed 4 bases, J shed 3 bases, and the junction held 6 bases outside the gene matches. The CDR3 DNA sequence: TGTGCCAGCAGCTCGGGACAGGCCTACTACAATGAGCAGTTCTTC. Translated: CASSSGQAYYNEQFF.

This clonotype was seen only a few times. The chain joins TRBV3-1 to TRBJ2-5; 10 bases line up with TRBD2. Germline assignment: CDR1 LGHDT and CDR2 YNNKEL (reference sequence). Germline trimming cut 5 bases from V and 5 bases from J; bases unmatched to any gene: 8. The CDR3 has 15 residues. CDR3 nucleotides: TGTGCCAGCAGCTCCCTAGCGGGAGTTGGGGAGACCCAGTACTTC. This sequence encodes CASSSLAGVGETQYF.

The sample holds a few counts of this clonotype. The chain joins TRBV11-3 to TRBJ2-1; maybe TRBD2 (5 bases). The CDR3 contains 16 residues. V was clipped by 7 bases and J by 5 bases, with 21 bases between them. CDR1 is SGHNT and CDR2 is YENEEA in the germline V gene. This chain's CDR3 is CASKQSGTTTHNEQFF. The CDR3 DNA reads TGTGCCAGCAAGCAAAGCGGAACCACGACGCACAATGAGCAGTTCTTC. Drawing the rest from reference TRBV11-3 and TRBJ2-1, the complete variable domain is EAGVVQSPRYKIIEKKQPVAFWCNPISGHNTLYWYLQNLGQGPELLIRYENEEAVDDSQLPKDRFSAERLKGVDSTLKIQPAELGDSAVYLCASKQSGTTTHNEQFFGPGTRLTVL.

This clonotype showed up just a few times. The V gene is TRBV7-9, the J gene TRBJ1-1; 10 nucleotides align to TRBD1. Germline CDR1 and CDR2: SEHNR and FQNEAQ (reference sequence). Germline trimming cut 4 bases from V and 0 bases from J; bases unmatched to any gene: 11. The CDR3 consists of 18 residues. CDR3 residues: CASSSTKVTGGMNTEAFF. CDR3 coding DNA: TGTGCCAGCAGCTCCACCAAGGTGACAGGGGGCATGAACACTGAAGCTTTCTTT. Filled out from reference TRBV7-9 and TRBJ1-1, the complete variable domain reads DTGVSQNPRHKITKRGQNVTFRCDPISEHNRLYWYRQTLGQGPEFLTYFQNEAQLEKSRLLSDRFSAERPKGSFSTLEIQRTEQGDSAMYLCASSSTKVTGGMNTEAFFGQGTRLTVV.

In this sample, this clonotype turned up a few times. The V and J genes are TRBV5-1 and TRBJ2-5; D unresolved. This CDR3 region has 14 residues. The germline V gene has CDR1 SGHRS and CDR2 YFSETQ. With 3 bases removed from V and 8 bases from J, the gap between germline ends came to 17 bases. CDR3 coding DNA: TGCGCCAGCAGCTCTCTGAAGGGCCTTTCCACCCAGTACTTC. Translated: CASSSLKGLSTQYF.

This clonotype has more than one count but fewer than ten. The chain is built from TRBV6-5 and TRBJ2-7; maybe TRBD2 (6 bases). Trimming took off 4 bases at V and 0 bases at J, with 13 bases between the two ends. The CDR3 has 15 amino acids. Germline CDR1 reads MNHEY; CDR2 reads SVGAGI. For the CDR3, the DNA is TGTGCCAGCAGTTCCTGGAGGGGCCCCTCCTACGAGCAGTACTTC. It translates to CASSSWRGPSYEQYF.

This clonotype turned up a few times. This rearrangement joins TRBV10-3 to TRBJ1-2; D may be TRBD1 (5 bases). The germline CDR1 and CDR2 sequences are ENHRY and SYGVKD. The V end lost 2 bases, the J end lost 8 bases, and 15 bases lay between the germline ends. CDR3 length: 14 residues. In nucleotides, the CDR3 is TGTGCCATCAGTGAGCTGAGGGGAGTGGAGGGCTACACCTTC. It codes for CAISELRGVEGYTF.

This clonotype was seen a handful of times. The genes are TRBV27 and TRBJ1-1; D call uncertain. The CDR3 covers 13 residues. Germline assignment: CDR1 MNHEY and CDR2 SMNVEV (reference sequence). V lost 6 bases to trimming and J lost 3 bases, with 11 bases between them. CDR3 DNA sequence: TGTGCCAGCAGCCCCGGGGTGGACACTGAAGCTTTCTTT. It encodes CASSPGVDTEAFF.

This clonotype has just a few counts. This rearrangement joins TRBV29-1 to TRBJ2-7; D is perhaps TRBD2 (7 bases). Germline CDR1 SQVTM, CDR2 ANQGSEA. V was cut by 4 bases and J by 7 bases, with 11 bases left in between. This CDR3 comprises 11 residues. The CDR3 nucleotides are TGCAGCGTTGGAGGGAGGGGGGAGCAGTACTTC. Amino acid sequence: CSVGGRGEQYF.

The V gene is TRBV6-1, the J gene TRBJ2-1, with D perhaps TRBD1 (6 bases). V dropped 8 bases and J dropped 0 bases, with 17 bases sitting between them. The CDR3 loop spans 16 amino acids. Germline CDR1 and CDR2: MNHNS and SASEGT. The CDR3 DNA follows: TGTGCCAGCTCCATGGCTAGCAGGGGCTCCTACAATGAGCAGTTCTTC. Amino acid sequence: CASSMASRGSYNEQFF.

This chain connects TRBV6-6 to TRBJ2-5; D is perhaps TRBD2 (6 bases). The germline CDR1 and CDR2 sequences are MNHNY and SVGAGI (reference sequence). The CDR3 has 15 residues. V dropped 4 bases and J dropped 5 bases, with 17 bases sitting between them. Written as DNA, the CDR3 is TGTGCCAGCAGTTTTTGGAGGGAGCGGCGTGAGACCCAGTACTTC. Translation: CASSFWRERRETQYF.

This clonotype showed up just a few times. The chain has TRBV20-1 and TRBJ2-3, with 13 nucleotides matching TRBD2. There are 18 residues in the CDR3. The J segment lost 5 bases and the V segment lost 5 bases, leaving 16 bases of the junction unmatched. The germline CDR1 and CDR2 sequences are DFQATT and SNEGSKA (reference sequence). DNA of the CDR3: TGCAGTGCTCATTACGGACTAGCGGGGGCCGGCTTTGGAGATACGCAGTATTTT. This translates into CSAHYGLAGAGFGDTQYF.

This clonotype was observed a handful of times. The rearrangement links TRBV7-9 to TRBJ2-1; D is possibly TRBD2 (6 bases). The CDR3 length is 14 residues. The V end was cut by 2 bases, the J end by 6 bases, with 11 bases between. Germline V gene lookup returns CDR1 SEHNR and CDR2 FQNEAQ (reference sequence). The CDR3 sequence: CASSLSSVPNEQFF. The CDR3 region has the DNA TGTGCCAGCAGCTTATCTAGCGTCCCCAATGAGCAGTTCTTC. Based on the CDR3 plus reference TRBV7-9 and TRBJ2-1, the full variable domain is DTGVSQNPRHKITKRGQNVTFRCDPISEHNRLYWYRQTLGQGPEFLTYFQNEAQLEKSRLLSDRFSAERPKGSFSTLEIQRTEQGDSAMYLCASSLSSVPNEQFFGPGTRLTVL.

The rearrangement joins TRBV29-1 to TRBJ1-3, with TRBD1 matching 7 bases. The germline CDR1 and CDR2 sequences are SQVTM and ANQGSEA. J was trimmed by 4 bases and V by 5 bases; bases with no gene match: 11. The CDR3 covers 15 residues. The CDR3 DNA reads TGCAGCGTTCCAGGGGATGGGACAGTCGGAAACACCATATATTTT. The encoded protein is CSVPGDGTVGNTIYF.

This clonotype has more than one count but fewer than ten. The CDR3 is CSVTSGRYNEQFF. The CDR3 DNA reads as TGCAGCGTTACTAGCGGTAGATACAATGAGCAGTTCTTC. J is TRBJ2-1 and V is TRBV29-1; 8 positions agree with TRBD2. Losses at the gene ends were 5 bases for V and 4 bases for J; bases not matched to a gene: 4. The germline gives CDR1 SQVTM, CDR2 ANQGSEA. CDR3 length: 13 residues.

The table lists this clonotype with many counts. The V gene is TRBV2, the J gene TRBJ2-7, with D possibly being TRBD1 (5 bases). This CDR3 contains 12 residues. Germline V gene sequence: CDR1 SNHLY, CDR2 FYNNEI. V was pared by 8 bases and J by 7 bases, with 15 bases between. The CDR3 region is CASSQAFGEQYF. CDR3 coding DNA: TGTGCCAGCTCACAGGCGTTTGGGGAGCAGTACTTC.